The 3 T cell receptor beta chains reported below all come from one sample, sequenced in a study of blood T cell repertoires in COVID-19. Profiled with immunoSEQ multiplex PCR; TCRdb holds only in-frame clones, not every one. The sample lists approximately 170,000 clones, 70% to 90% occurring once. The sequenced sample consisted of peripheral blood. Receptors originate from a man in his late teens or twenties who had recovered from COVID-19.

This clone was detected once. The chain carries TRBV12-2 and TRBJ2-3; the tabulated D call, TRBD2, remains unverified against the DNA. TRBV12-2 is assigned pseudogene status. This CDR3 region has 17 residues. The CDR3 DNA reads TGTGCAAGTCGCTTAGAGCTAATAGCGGGAGGGGGAGATACGCAGTATTTT. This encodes CASRLELIAGGGDTQYF.

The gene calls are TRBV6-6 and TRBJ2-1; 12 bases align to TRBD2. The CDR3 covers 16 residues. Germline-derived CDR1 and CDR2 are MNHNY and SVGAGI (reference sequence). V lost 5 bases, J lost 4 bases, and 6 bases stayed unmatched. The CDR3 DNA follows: TGTGCCAGCAGTCAGACTAGCGGGGGTTTTTACAATGAGCAGTTCTTC. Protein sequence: CASSQTSGGFYNEQFF.

The CDR3 reads CASSEGYNSPLHF. CDR3 coding DNA: TGTGCCAGCAGTGAGGGCTATAATTCACCCCTCCACTTT. The rearrangement links TRBV12-3 or TRBV12-4 to TRBJ1-6; D is unclear. The germline V and J ends were trimmed by 5 bases and 3 bases, with 5 bases remaining between them. This CDR3 comprises 13 residues.